A single sample is the source of the 29 T cell receptor beta chains below, sequenced in a study of regulatory T cells in long-lasting Graves disease. iRepertoire HTBI primers and Arm-PCR of CDR3 regions built TCR beta libraries. TCRdb itself ran the multiplex PCR reads through MiXCR, one entry per CDR3 protein. The data show 520,000 or so distinct CDR3 sequences, 12% seen once. Regarding time point: newly diagnosed GD, antithyroid drugs for less than 3 months. PBMCs were the source of the RNA used for TCR sequencing. These data are also associated with another study on T cells in Graves' hyperthyroidism and ophthalmopathy.

Here the sequenced sample was peripheral blood mononuclear cells (PBMCs), taken at new diagnosis, from a patient treated with antithyroid drugs. Every receptor here comes from a woman in her thirties with Graves disease.

In its sample, this clonotype was seen many times. This chain connects TRBV20-1 to TRBJ1-5; D gene uncertain. The CDR3 is 14 residues long. Germline V gene sequence: CDR1 DFQATT, CDR2 SNEGSKA (reference sequence). Trimming shortened V by 0 bases and J by 2 bases, and 8 bases separated the two germline ends. CDR3 sequence (DNA): TGCAGTGCTAGAGATATGAGGGGCAATCAGCCCCAGCATTTT. This codes for CSARDMRGNQPQHF.

In this sample, this clonotype turned up many times. This rearrangement joins TRBV11-1 to TRBJ2-5; D is ambiguous. The CDR3 is 16 amino acids. Germline CDR1 and CDR2: SGHAT and FQDESV (reference sequence). Trimming shortened V by 3 bases and J by 2 bases, and 16 bases separated the two germline ends. CDR3 protein: CASSLVTRRPQETQYF. In nucleotides, the CDR3 is TGTGCCAGCAGCTTGGTGACGCGGAGACCTCAAGAGACCCAGTACTTC.

This clonotype showed up many times. CDR3 amino acids: CASSLGQGSSYNSPLHF. In DNA, the CDR3 is TGTGCCAGCAGCTTAGGACAGGGAAGCTCCTATAATTCACCCCTCCACTTT. The chain couples TRBV6-1 to TRBJ1-6, with 8 nucleotides matching TRBD1. CDR3 size: 17 residues. Looked up from germline, CDR1 is MNHNS and CDR2 is SASEGT. V shed 6 bases and J 0 bases; nucleotides not matched to a gene: 7.

Only a few counts were recorded for this clonotype. The V and J genes are TRBV3-1 and TRBJ2-1, with D unresolved. This CDR3 is built from 19 residues. Trimming removed 0 bases at V and 0 bases at J, with 18 bases between. Germline V gene sequence: CDR1 LGHDT, CDR2 YNNKEL (reference sequence). The CDR3 is CASSQESGLWTSSYNEQFF. Here the CDR3 DNA reads TGTGCCAGCAGCCAAGAGTCCGGGCTATGGACCTCCTCCTACAATGAGCAGTTCTTC.

The chain employs TRBV30 and TRBJ1-1; 10 bases fit TRBD1. CDR1 is GTSNPN and CDR2 is SVGIG in the germline V gene (reference sequence). The CDR3 is made up of 13 amino acids. V shed 4 bases and J 5 bases; nucleotides not matched to a gene: 4. The CDR3 region has the DNA TGTGCCTGGATACGACAGGGGGCAACTGAAGCTTTCTTT. Translation: CAWIRQGATEAFF. The whole variable domain, remainder taken from reference TRBV30 and TRBJ1-1, is SQTIHQWPATLVQPVGSPLSLECTVEGTSNPNLYWYRQAAGRGLQLLFYSVGIGQISSEVPQNLSASRPQDRQFILSSKKLLLSDSGFYLCAWIRQGATEAFFGQGTRLTVV.

The sample holds many counts of this clonotype. The rearrangement uses TRBV19 and TRBJ2-3; TRBD2 aligns across 11 bases. J gave up 7 bases and V 7 bases, and 13 bases lay outside the gene matches. Germline CDR1 is LNHDA and CDR2 is SQIVND (reference sequence). This CDR3 is 16 amino acids long. The CDR3 sequence: CASNSQTSGMMNTQYF. CDR3 sequence (DNA): TGTGCCAGTAACTCCCAGACTAGCGGGATGATGAATACGCAGTATTTT. Full variable domain (outside the CDR3, taken from reference TRBV19 and TRBJ2-3): DGGITQSPKYLFRKEGQNVTLSCEQNLNHDAMYWYRQDPGQGLRLIYYSQIVNDFQKGDIAEGYSVSREKKESFPLTVTSAQKNPTAFYLCASNSQTSGMMNTQYFGPGTRLTVL.

This clonotype was seen more than once but under ten times. The V call is TRBV9, the J call TRBJ2-2; D gene uncertain. The V gene lost 3 bases and the J gene lost 6 bases, with 9 bases spanning the gap. Germline CDR1 and CDR2: SGDLS and YYNGEE. This CDR3 is built from 13 residues. The CDR3 region has the DNA TGTGCCAGCAGCGACCAGAGAGCCGGGGAGCTGTTTTTT. Protein: CASSDQRAGELFF.

This clonotype was found many times. The chain joins TRBV7-9 to TRBJ2-3; no firm D call. The CDR3 is 12 amino acids. CDR1 is SEHNR, CDR2 FQNEAQ, per germline (reference sequence). Trimming shortened V by 7 bases and J by 5 bases, and 10 bases separated the two germline ends. The CDR3 reads CASIWLQDTQYF. Here the CDR3 DNA reads TGTGCCAGCATCTGGTTGCAAGATACGCAGTATTTT.

In its sample, this clonotype was seen many times. This chain links TRBV10-3 with TRBJ2-7, with 7 bases lining up with TRBD2. This CDR3 region has 16 residues. Germline values: CDR1 ENHRY, CDR2 SYGVKD. V dropped 9 bases and J dropped 2; count of bases not matched to a gene: 16. The CDR3 region has the DNA TGTGCCATTCTACACCAACGGACTAGAGAGACCTACGAGCAGTACTTC. Amino acid sequence: CAILHQRTRETYEQYF.

This clonotype was detected ten times or more. The rearrangement links TRBV2 to TRBJ2-2; D is ambiguous. The germline V and J ends were trimmed by 4 bases and 9 bases, with 9 bases remaining between them. CDR1 and CDR2 (germline): SNHLY, FYNNEI. This CDR3 has 12 residues. The CDR3 sequence: CASSGGPRELFF. In DNA, the CDR3 is TGTGCCAGCAGTGGGGGTCCTAGGGAGCTGTTTTTT.

This clonotype showed up just a few times. This may arise from a read error, as a much more abundant clone is one base away. This chain connects TRBV27 to TRBJ2-1; unclear D gene. The CDR3 is 15 residues long. Looked up from germline, CDR1 is MNHEY and CDR2 is SMNVEV (reference sequence). V lost 8 bases, J lost 6 bases, and 20 bases lay in between. DNA of the CDR3: TGTGCCAGCGCCTCCATTTATCGCGGCACCAATGAGCAGTTCTTC. Translated, it gives CASASIYRGTNEQFF.

About this clonotype: One junction end does not reproduce the germline sequence, and a read error may be involved. The chain has TRBV18 and TRBJ2-7; a weak D match, TRBD2 (5 bases). Germline loops: CDR1 KGHSH, CDR2 LQKENI. This CDR3 contains 16 residues. CDR3 in amino acids: CASPPPFGRGKYEQYF. CDR3 in DNA: TGTGCCAGCCCACCACCTTTCGGGCGAGGGAAGTACGAGCAGTACTTC. Full variable domain (remainder filled in from reference TRBV18 and TRBJ2-7): NAGVMQNPRHLVRRRGQEARLRCSPMKGHSHVYWYRQLPEEGLKFMVYLQKENIIDESGMPKERFSAEFPKEGPSILRIQQVVRGDSAAYFCASPPPFGRGKYEQYFGPGTRLTVT.

This clonotype was detected many times. The CDR3: CASSFRGRGSYNEQFF. The CDR3 nucleotides read TGTGCCAGCAGTTTTAGAGGGAGGGGAAGCTACAATGAGCAGTTCTTC. The V gene is TRBV28, the J gene TRBJ2-1; 7 bases match TRBD2. Germline loops: CDR1 MDHEN, CDR2 SYDVKM. J was trimmed by 3 bases and V by 3 bases; bases with no gene match: 8. The CDR3 is made up of 16 amino acids.

This clonotype was recorded many times. This sequence joins TRBV19 and TRBJ1-2, with a possible D match to TRBD1 (5 bases). CDR3 length: 14 amino acids. V was clipped by 6 bases and J by 4 bases, with 15 bases between them. Germline lookup yields CDR1 LNHDA and CDR2 SQIVND (reference sequence). CDR3 sequence: CASRTADKAYGYTF. The CDR3 region has the DNA TGTGCCAGTAGAACGGCGGACAAAGCCTATGGCTACACCTTC. The whole variable domain, filled in from reference TRBV19 and TRBJ1-2, reads DGGITQSPKYLFRKEGQNVTLSCEQNLNHDAMYWYRQDPGQGLRLIYYSQIVNDFQKGDIAEGYSVSREKKESFPLTVTSAQKNPTAFYLCASRTADKAYGYTFGSGTRLTVV.

This clonotype was detected ten times or more. The rearrangement links TRBV12-3 or TRBV12-4 to TRBJ1-4; TRBD1 might be the D (6 bases). This CDR3 region has 16 residues. V shed 3 bases and J shed 0 bases, with 11 bases lying between them. The CDR3 DNA reads TGTGCCAGCAGTTTGGGGGGGCCGGCAACTAATGAAAAACTGTTTTTT. Translating it yields CASSLGGPATNEKLFF.

This clonotype was seen many times. The chain is built from TRBV13 and TRBJ1-4; D is ambiguous. Germline V gene sequence: CDR1 PRHDT, CDR2 FYEKMQ (reference sequence). There are 15 residues in the CDR3. The V gene lost 0 bases and the J gene lost 4 bases, with 9 bases spanning the gap. The CDR3 DNA follows: TGTGCCAGCAGCTTAGGCCCGGGGATTAATGAAAAACTGTTTTTT. Translated: CASSLGPGINEKLFF.

The chain employs TRBV20-1 and TRBJ2-2; D is undetermined. Trimming left V 5 bases short and J 3 bases short, with 13 bases between. In germline, CDR1 is DFQATT, CDR2 SNEGSKA (reference sequence). The CDR3 contains 14 residues. The CDR3 DNA sequence: TGCAGTGCTTCGGGTAGCCCGGACACCGGGGAGCTGTTTTTT. This translates into CSASGSPDTGELFF.

This clonotype has a count of ten or more. Relative to the germline gene, one junction end is altered; a read error may explain this. The V gene is TRBV10-2, the J gene TRBJ1-5; D possibly corresponds to TRBD1 (6 bases). The CDR3 extends over 16 amino acids. CDR1 and CDR2 (germline): WSHSY, SAAADI. The DNA of the CDR3 is TGCACCAGCAGTGCAGGGATCGGACAGAACAATCAGCCCCAGCATTTT. This gives the protein CTSSAGIGQNNQPQHF.

This clonotype showed up many times. The gene calls are TRBV4-3 and TRBJ2-1; 11 nucleotides agree with TRBD2. CDR1 LGHNA and CDR2 YSLEER come from the germline V gene. V lost 4 bases to trimming and J lost 9 bases; unmatched junction nucleotides: 5. The CDR3 spans 14 residues. The CDR3 is CASSLSGRVAEQFF. The DNA of the CDR3 is TGCGCCAGCAGCCTTAGCGGGAGGGTCGCTGAGCAGTTCTTC.

The chain combines TRBV4-1 with TRBJ1-1; 10 bases match TRBD1. Germline CDR1 MGHRA, CDR2 YSYEKL. The CDR3 length is 15 residues. The V gene end was trimmed by 1 base and the J gene end by 6 bases; junction bases not matched to a gene: 5. Here the CDR3 reads CASSQGDRGQAEAFF. In nucleotides, the CDR3 is TGCGCCAGCAGCCAAGGCGACAGGGGGCAGGCTGAAGCTTTCTTT.

This clonotype was seen ten or more times. The rearrangement uses TRBV6-1 and TRBJ1-5; tentative D call: TRBD1 (6 bases). The CDR3 sequence is 14 residues long. Germline assignment: CDR1 MNHNS and CDR2 SASEGT. V was pared by 7 bases and J by 5 bases, with 15 bases between. CDR3 sequence (DNA): TGTGCCAGCACCCCAACAGGGATCGATCAGCCCCAGCATTTT. The encoded protein is CASTPTGIDQPQHF.

This clonotype was seen a few times. This chain joins TRBV19 and TRBJ2-1; the D is unclear. Germline V gene lookup returns CDR1 LNHDA and CDR2 SQIVND (reference sequence). The CDR3 totals 15 residues. V lost 3 bases, J lost 7 bases, and 16 bases lay in between. CDR3 protein: CASSMRLIPTNEQFF. In DNA form, the CDR3 reads TGTGCCAGTAGTATGAGGCTAATCCCGACAAATGAGCAGTTCTTC.

This clonotype was recorded many times. V is TRBV19 and J is TRBJ1-5; D not resolved. Germline-derived CDR1 and CDR2 are LNHDA and SQIVND (reference sequence). Trimming took off 8 bases at V and 5 bases at J, with 13 bases between the two ends. The CDR3 extends over 13 amino acids. In nucleotides, the CDR3 is TGTGCCAGTCAAGATAGGTTCCATCAGCCCCAGCATTTT. Translated: CASQDRFHQPQHF. Complete variable domain (other parts from reference TRBV19 and TRBJ1-5): DGGITQSPKYLFRKEGQNVTLSCEQNLNHDAMYWYRQDPGQGLRLIYYSQIVNDFQKGDIAEGYSVSREKKESFPLTVTSAQKNPTAFYLCASQDRFHQPQHFGDGTRLSIL.

A word on this clonotype: A read error may explain this, as a much larger clone is one base away. The chain employs TRBV10-3 and TRBJ1-2; 7 nucleotides align to TRBD1. V was clipped by 4 bases and J by 3 bases; unmatched bases: 5. This CDR3 region has 14 residues. CDR1 and CDR2 from the germline V gene are ENHRY and SYGVKD. The CDR3 loop is CAISGPGTDYGYTF. The CDR3 DNA is TGTGCCATCAGTGGTCCCGGGACAGACTATGGCTACACCTTC.

This clonotype has at least ten counts. CDR3 loop: CASSSPWRLAGVHEQFF. The CDR3 region has the DNA TGTGCCAGCAGCTCTCCTTGGCGACTAGCGGGAGTACACGAGCAGTTCTTC. V gene TRBV7-2 combines with J gene TRBJ2-1; 12 bases fit TRBD2. From germline, CDR1 is SGHTA and CDR2 FQGNSA. J was trimmed by 10 bases and V by 4 bases; bases with no gene match: 14. The CDR3 covers 17 residues. The full variable domain, completed using reference TRBV7-2 and TRBJ2-1, is GAGVSQSPSNKVTEKGKDVELRCDPISGHTALYWYRQSLGQGLEFLIYFQGNSAPDKSGLPSDRFSAERTGGSVSTLTIQRTQQEDSAVYLCASSSPWRLAGVHEQFFGPGTRLTVL.

This clonotype was detected ten times or more. The J gene is TRBJ1-1, the V gene TRBV5-4; a weak D match, TRBD1 (6 bases). V lost 4 bases to trimming and J lost 1 base, with 11 bases between them. The CDR3 sequence is 14 residues long. Germline assignment: CDR1 SGHNT and CDR2 YYREEE (reference sequence). The CDR3 nucleotides are TGTGCCAGCAGCCGGCAGACAGGGAACACTGAAGCTTTCTTT. Amino acids: CASSRQTGNTEAFF. Looking up the rest from reference TRBV5-4 and TRBJ1-1 gives the full variable domain: ETGVTQSPTHLIKTRGQQVTLRCSSQSGHNTVSWYQQALGQGPQFIFQYYREEENGRGNFPPRFSGLQFPNYSSELNVNALELDDSALYLCASSRQTGNTEAFFGQGTRLTVV.

This clonotype was recorded many times. V and J are TRBV7-9 and TRBJ1-6, with D maybe TRBD1 (5 bases). The CDR3 is 15 amino acids. V shed 5 bases and J shed 8 bases, with 16 bases lying between them. In germline, CDR1 is SEHNR, CDR2 FQNEAQ (reference sequence). The DNA of the CDR3 is TGTGCCAGCAGCCCCCACCGACAGCCCGATTCACCCCTCCACTTT. As protein: CASSPHRQPDSPLHF.

The chain links TRBV10-3 to TRBJ2-7; 8 bases are a match to TRBD2. The CDR3 consists of 15 residues. Germline values: CDR1 ENHRY, CDR2 SYGVKD. V shed 8 bases and J 2 bases; nucleotides not matched to a gene: 11. The CDR3 bases are TGTGCCATCGGGGCTAGCGGGTCTCCCACCTACGAGCAGTACTTC. It specifies CAIGASGSPTYEQYF.

Ten or more counts support this clonotype. This chain links TRBV13 with TRBJ2-7, with 11 bases identical to TRBD2. V trimming: 1 base; J trimming: 11 bases; junction bases outside the gene matches: 1. The CDR3 covers 12 residues. Germline CDR1 is PRHDT and CDR2 is FYEKMQ (reference sequence). The CDR3 sequence: CASSLASGRKYF. CDR3 coding DNA: TGTGCCAGCAGCTTAGCTAGCGGGAGGAAGTACTTC.